This TCR beta chain emerged from a study of T-cell reconstitution after alpha-beta-depleted transplantation in children. TCRbeta library construction was performed incorporating unique molecular identifiers. Each CDR3 protein gets one entry after TCRdb re-called the PCR reads with MiXCR. The table includes approximately 630,000 distinct CDR3 sequences, over 10% detected once. This clonotype was recorded a few times. This CDR3 is built from 16 residues. The ends were cut back, 0 bases at V and 0 bases at J, with 12 bases in the middle. Germline CDR1 LGHDT, CDR2 YNNKEL (reference sequence). This chain joins TRBV3-1 and TRBJ2-7; the D is unclear. This clonotype was sampled from a girl aged 2 to 10 with congenital amegakaryocytic thrombocytopenia, due to receive a stem cell transplant. Material: PBMCs, obtained before TCRalphabeta/CD19-depleted stem cell transplant. The CDR3 reads CASSQDVGFRSYEQYF. In DNA form, the CDR3 reads TGTGCCAGCAGCCAAGATGTAGGGTTCCGCTCCTACGAGCAGTACTTC.